A single sample gave rise to the 29 T cell receptor beta chains below, sequenced in a study of response to subunit inactivated influenza vaccine. Using its own MiXCR run on the RT-PCR reads, TCRdb lists one record per CDR3 protein. The data contain fewer than 350,000 distinct CDR3 sequences, 20% to 25% of them seen just once; the ten biggest clones take up 10% to 13%. The specimen was PBMCs from blood, collected approximately 20 months after vaccination. These receptors all stem from a man between 50 and 75 years old who received an inactivated influenza vaccine.

V gene TRBV4-1 combines with J gene TRBJ1-5; a weak D match, TRBD1 (6 bases). Germline V gives CDR1 MGHRA, CDR2 YSYEKL. Trimming removed 0 bases from V and 0 bases from J, with 12 bases in between. This CDR3 contains 17 residues. Written as DNA, the CDR3 is TGCGCCAGCAGCCAAGAGGCCGGGGGCTATAGCAATCAGCCCCAGCATTTT. Translation: CASSQEAGGYSNQPQHF.

V usage is TRBV12-3 or TRBV12-4 and J usage is TRBJ2-2; 7 nucleotides match TRBD1. The CDR3 length is 15 residues. After removal of 6 bases from V and 5 bases from J, the junction contained 9 bases not matched to a gene. CDR3 residues: CASRSPLTGTGELFF. The DNA of the CDR3 is TGTGCCAGCAGATCCCCTCTGACAGGGACCGGGGAGCTGTTTTTT.

This clonotype was detected many times. This chain joins TRBV12-3 or TRBV12-4 and TRBJ1-2; D is uncertain. Trimming removed 1 base from V and 3 bases from J, with 12 bases in between. The CDR3 extends over 15 amino acids. DNA for the CDR3: TGTGCCAGCAGTTTAGGGAGGGTCATCGACTATGGCTACACCTTC. The encoded protein is CASSLGRVIDYGYTF.

The chain employs TRBV12-3 or TRBV12-4 and TRBJ1-3; D is unresolved. The CDR3 runs 15 residues. V shed 8 bases and J shed 0 bases, with 14 bases lying between them. The CDR3 spells CASWPAPNSGNTIYF. The CDR3, as DNA: TGTGCCAGCTGGCCGGCGCCCAACTCTGGAAACACCATATATTTT.

This clonotype has only a few counts. This chain links TRBV11-2 with TRBJ2-5; 10 bases line up with TRBD1. V was pared by 5 bases and J by 2 bases, with 2 bases of the junction left unmatched. Germline CDR1 is SGHAT and CDR2 is FQNNGV. This CDR3 contains 14 residues. The CDR3 nucleotides read TGTGCCAGCAGCAAGGACAGGGGGCAAGAGACCCAGTACTTC. Its protein is CASSKDRGQETQYF. Looking up the rest from reference TRBV11-2 and TRBJ2-5 gives the full variable domain: EAGVAQSPRYKIIEKRQSVAFWCNPISGHATLYWYQQILGQGPKLLIQFQNNGVVDDSQLPKDRFSAERLKGVDSTLKIQPAKLEDSAVYLCASSKDRGQETQYFGPGTRLLVL.

The chain is built from TRBV5-1 and TRBJ1-2; no firm D call. The CDR3 has 15 amino acids. The germline CDR1 and CDR2 sequences are SGHRS and YFSETQ. Trimming left V 0 bases short and J 4 bases short, with 13 bases between. The CDR3 nucleotides are TGCGCCAGCAGCTTGGATCGAGGAGGGTCCTATGGCTACACCTTC. It codes for CASSLDRGGSYGYTF.

The V gene is TRBV30, the J gene TRBJ1-3; D unclear. Germline values: CDR1 GTSNPN, CDR2 SVGIG (reference sequence). The V end lost 3 bases, the J end lost 2 bases, and 8 bases lay between the germline ends. The CDR3 is 13 amino acids. The DNA of the CDR3 is TGTGCCTGGAGGGCAACACCTGGAAACACCATATATTTT. Translating gives CAWRATPGNTIYF.

The V and J genes are TRBV4-1 and TRBJ2-7, with D perhaps matching TRBD1 (5 bases). Trimming removed 4 bases from V and 0 bases from J, with 16 bases in between. The CDR3 is 16 amino acids. Germline V lookup: CDR1 MGHRA, CDR2 YSYEKL. The CDR3 sequence is CASSRQQAISSYEQYF. CDR3 in DNA: TGCGCCAGCAGCCGCCAACAGGCAATAAGCTCCTACGAGCAGTACTTC.

CDR3 in DNA: TGTGCCAGCAGCCCCGTTACAGGCACAGATACGCAGTATTTT. It codes for CASSPVTGTDTQYF. The chain uses TRBV7-6 and TRBJ2-3; D is unresolved. The V end was cut by 5 bases, the J end by 1 base, with 10 bases between. There are 14 residues in the CDR3. The V gene's germline CDR1 is SGHVS and CDR2 FNYEAQ. Drawing the rest from reference TRBV7-6 and TRBJ2-3, the complete variable domain is GAGVSQSPRYKVTKRGQDVALRCDPISGHVSLYWYRQALGQGPEFLTYFNYEAQQDKSGLPNDRFSAERPEGSISTLTIQRTEQRDSAMYRCASSPVTGTDTQYFGPGTRLTVL.

The CDR3 region has the DNA TGTGCCAGCAGTTACTCGACGGGCAGTGTGGGCTACGAGCAGTACTTC. This encodes CASSYSTGSVGYEQYF. V and J are TRBV6-5 and TRBJ2-7; D remains unclear. The CDR3 has 16 amino acids. Germline CDR1 MNHEY, CDR2 SVGAGI. Trimming stripped 0 bases from V and 3 bases from J, with 15 bases between.

The chain combines TRBV10-3 with TRBJ2-1; D gene unclear. This CDR3 comprises 11 residues. CDR1 ENHRY and CDR2 SYGVKD come from the germline V gene. The ends were cut back, 3 bases at V and 9 bases at J, with 6 bases in the middle. The CDR3 coding sequence is TGTGCCATCAGTGAATTGGGTGAGCAGTTCTTC. Translated: CAISELGEQFF.

The chain has TRBV9 and TRBJ2-7; D is perhaps TRBD1 (6 bases). CDR1 and CDR2 (germline): SGDLS, YYNGEE. The CDR3 consists of 14 residues. Trimming stripped 0 bases from V and 5 bases from J, with 12 bases between. The CDR3 bases are TGTGCCAGCAGCGTAGGGTCAGGGGCCCACGAGCAGTACTTC. Encoded protein: CASSVGSGAHEQYF.

In this sample, this clonotype turned up a few times. The chain employs TRBV5-1 and TRBJ1-2; perhaps TRBD1 as D (5 bases). The germline V gene encodes CDR1 SGHRS and CDR2 YFSETQ. The CDR3 contains 15 residues. Trimming cost V 7 bases and J 2 bases, with 18 bases left between them. As DNA, the CDR3 is TGCGCCAGCTCGGGACCGTCTACCTTCAACTATGGCTACACCTTC. It translates to CASSGPSTFNYGYTF.

The chain has TRBV7-9 and TRBJ2-2; D uncertain. CDR3 size: 12 residues. Germline lookup yields CDR1 SEHNR and CDR2 FQNEAQ (reference sequence). V was shortened by 5 bases and J by 3 bases, with 4 bases between the two germline ends. The CDR3 coding sequence is TGTGCCAGCAGCCAAGACACCGGGGAGCTGTTTTTT. Its protein product is CASSQDTGELFF.

The J gene is TRBJ2-3, the V gene TRBV5-1; D may be TRBD1 (5 bases). CDR1 is SGHRS and CDR2 is YFSETQ in the germline V gene. The V end was cut by 4 bases, the J end by 1 base, with 13 bases between. The CDR3 consists of 15 residues. The CDR3 reads CASSRYPTGTDTQYF. The CDR3 DNA reads TGCGCCAGCAGCCGCTACCCGACAGGCACAGATACGCAGTATTTT. Using reference TRBV5-1 and TRBJ2-3 for the parts outside the CDR3, the full variable domain is KAGVTQTPRYLIKTRGQQVTLSCSPISGHRSVSWYQQTPGQGLQFLFEYFSETQRNKGNFPGRFSGRQFSNSRSEMNVSTLELGDSALYLCASSRYPTGTDTQYFGPGTRLTVL.

This clonotype has more than one count but fewer than ten. This chain links TRBV4-1 with TRBJ2-7; D not certain. The CDR3 length is 14 residues. CDR1 and CDR2 (germline): MGHRA, YSYEKL. The V end lost 0 bases, the J end lost 3 bases, and 9 bases lay between the germline ends. CDR3 sequence (DNA): TGCGCCAGCAGCCAAGAGGCAGCCTACTACGAGCAGTACTTC. It is translated as CASSQEAAYYEQYF.

The chain recombines TRBV21-1 with TRBJ1-3; TRBD1 reflects the table's D call only, with no check against the DNA. TRBV21-1 is a documented pseudogene. The length of the CDR3 is 15 residues. CDR3 sequence reads: CARIGTGANGNTIYF. CDR3 DNA: TGTGCCCGCATCGGGACAGGGGCTAATGGAAACACCATATATTTT.

This clonotype was seen repeatedly, ten times or more. The chain couples TRBV7-2 to TRBJ1-2, with D possibly being TRBD1 (6 bases). Trimming pared 1 base from V and 4 bases from J, leaving 10 bases between. The germline CDR1 and CDR2 sequences are SGHTA and FQGNSA. The CDR3 loop spans 14 amino acids. CDR3 DNA sequence: TGTGCCAGCAGCTTAGTCGCGGGGGCCTATGGCTACACCTTC. Translating gives CASSLVAGAYGYTF.

The sample holds a few counts of this clonotype. The genes are TRBV28 and TRBJ1-1; D is unclear. Germline-derived CDR1 and CDR2 are MDHEN and SYDVKM. The V gene lost 3 bases and the J gene lost 1 base, with 12 bases spanning the gap. The CDR3 extends over 15 amino acids. The DNA of the CDR3 is TGTGCCAGCAGTTTTGCCCTACCCAAGAACACTGAAGCTTTCTTT. Translated: CASSFALPKNTEAFF. The entire variable domain, with the rest obtained from reference TRBV28 and TRBJ1-1, is as follows: DVKVTQSSRYLVKRTGEKVFLECVQDMDHENMFWYRQDPGLGLRLIYFSYDVKMKEKGDIPEGYSVSREKKERFSLILESASTNQTSMYLCASSFALPKNTEAFFGQGTRLTVV.

This clonotype was picked up many times. This chain joins TRBV28 and TRBJ1-5; 7 bases match TRBD1. The CDR3 length is 15 residues. The germline CDR1 and CDR2 sequences are MDHEN and SYDVKM. Trimming at V came to 5 bases and at J to 4 bases, leaving 8 bases not matched to a gene. The CDR3 is CASSRAGQPNQPQHF. CDR3 in DNA: TGTGCCAGCAGTAGAGCGGGACAGCCTAATCAGCCCCAGCATTTT. The whole variable domain, filled in from reference TRBV28 and TRBJ1-5, reads DVKVTQSSRYLVKRTGEKVFLECVQDMDHENMFWYRQDPGLGLRLIYFSYDVKMKEKGDIPEGYSVSREKKERFSLILESASTNQTSMYLCASSRAGQPNQPQHFGDGTRLSIL.

The chain uses TRBV3-1 and TRBJ2-5; 11 bases fit TRBD1. The CDR3 runs to 16 residues. The V and J ends lost 2 bases and 3 bases, in that order; junction bases with no gene match: 5. In germline, CDR1 is LGHDT, CDR2 YNNKEL (reference sequence). The CDR3 here is CASSQLRTGGKETQYF. DNA for the CDR3: TGTGCCAGCAGCCAACTTAGGACAGGGGGCAAAGAGACCCAGTACTTC.

This clonotype was seen a handful of times. The genes are TRBV28 and TRBJ2-5, with D perhaps TRBD2 (6 bases). V lost 10 bases to trimming and J lost 2 bases, with 14 bases between them. The germline gives CDR1 MDHEN, CDR2 SYDVKM. CDR3 length: 13 residues. CDR3 residues: CATDVGTQETQYF. The CDR3 DNA sequence: TGTGCCACCGACGTGGGGACTCAAGAGACCCAGTACTTC. Complete variable domain (other parts from reference TRBV28 and TRBJ2-5): DVKVTQSSRYLVKRTGEKVFLECVQDMDHENMFWYRQDPGLGLRLIYFSYDVKMKEKGDIPEGYSVSREKKERFSLILESASTNQTSMYLCATDVGTQETQYFGPGTRLLVL.

The V call is TRBV30, the J call TRBJ2-3, with TRBD2 identical over 12 bases. V trimming: 2 bases; J trimming: 7 bases; junction bases outside the gene matches: 7. This CDR3 comprises 15 residues. Germline-derived CDR1 and CDR2 are GTSNPN and SVGIG (reference sequence). The CDR3 DNA sequence: TGTGCCTGGAGTCTACCACTAGCGGGAGGCTATACGCAGTATTTT. This sequence encodes CAWSLPLAGGYTQYF.

The genes are TRBV5-6 and TRBJ2-3; 8 bases match TRBD1. The J segment lost 0 bases and the V segment lost 4 bases, leaving 7 bases of the junction unmatched. Germline V gene data show CDR1 as SGHDT and CDR2 as YYEEEE. This CDR3 contains 16 residues. The CDR3 nucleotides read TGTGCCAGCAGCCCCCTGACAGGGGTTAGCACAGATACGCAGTATTTT. The encoded protein is CASSPLTGVSTDTQYF.

The rearrangement joins TRBV2 to TRBJ2-7, with D unclear. Germline assignment: CDR1 SNHLY and CDR2 FYNNEI. The CDR3 is 14 amino acids. The V end was cut by 7 bases, the J end by 2 bases, with 15 bases between. The CDR3 DNA is TGTGCCAGCAACGTTGTGGGTGGACCCTACGAGCAGTACTTC. It is translated as CASNVVGGPYEQYF.

This clonotype was detected many times. This rearrangement joins TRBV7-6 to TRBJ2-7; D is ambiguous. V was cut by 3 bases and J by 0 bases, with 9 bases left in between. CDR1 and CDR2 from the germline V gene are SGHVS and FNYEAQ. This CDR3 has 14 amino acids. CDR3 bases: TGTGCCAGCAGCTTGGAGAGGACCTCCTACGAGCAGTACTTC. Its translation: CASSLERTSYEQYF.

The chain recombines TRBV27 with TRBJ2-1; TRBD2 matches 11 bases. This CDR3 region has 15 residues. The trim removed 5 bases at V and 9 bases at J, leaving 9 bases unmatched. Per the germline V gene, CDR1 is MNHEY and CDR2 is SMNVEV (reference sequence). The CDR3 is CASSRQTSGESEQFF. DNA of the CDR3: TGTGCCAGCAGTCGACAGACTAGCGGGGAATCTGAGCAGTTCTTC.

The J gene is TRBJ1-4, the V gene TRBV12-3 or TRBV12-4; TRBD1 matches at 7 bases. CDR3 length: 15 amino acids. The ends lost 2 bases at V and 5 bases at J; junction bases unmatched: 5. The CDR3 loop reads CASSLIRGGNEKLFF. CDR3 sequence (DNA): TGTGCCAGCAGTTTAATCAGGGGGGGAAATGAAAAACTGTTTTTT.

J is TRBJ1-2 and V is TRBV14, with D possibly matching TRBD1 (5 bases). Germline V gives CDR1 SGHDN, CDR2 FVKESK. The CDR3 consists of 16 residues. Trimming stripped 4 bases from V and 1 base from J, with 16 bases between. CDR3 bases: TGTGCCAGCAGCCGCCACAAAGGGCAGGGTAACTATGGCTACACCTTC. Its translation: CASSRHKGQGNYGYTF.